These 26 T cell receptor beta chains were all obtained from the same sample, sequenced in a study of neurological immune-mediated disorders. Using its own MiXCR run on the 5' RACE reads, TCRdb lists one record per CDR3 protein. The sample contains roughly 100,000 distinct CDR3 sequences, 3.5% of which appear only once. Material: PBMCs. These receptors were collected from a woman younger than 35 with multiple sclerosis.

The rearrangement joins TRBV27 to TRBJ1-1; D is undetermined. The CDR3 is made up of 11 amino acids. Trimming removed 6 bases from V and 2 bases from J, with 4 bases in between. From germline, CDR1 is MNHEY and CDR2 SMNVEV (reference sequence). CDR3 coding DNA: TGTGCCAGCAGGATAAACACTGAAGCTTTCTTT. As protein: CASRINTEAFF.

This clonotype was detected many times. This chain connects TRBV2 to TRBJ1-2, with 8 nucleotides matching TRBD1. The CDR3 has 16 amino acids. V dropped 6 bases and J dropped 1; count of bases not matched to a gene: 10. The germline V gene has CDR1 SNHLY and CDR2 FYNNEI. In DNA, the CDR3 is TGTGCCAGCAGCTTAACCCAGGGGGCGTATAACTATGGCTACACCTTC. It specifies CASSLTQGAYNYGYTF.

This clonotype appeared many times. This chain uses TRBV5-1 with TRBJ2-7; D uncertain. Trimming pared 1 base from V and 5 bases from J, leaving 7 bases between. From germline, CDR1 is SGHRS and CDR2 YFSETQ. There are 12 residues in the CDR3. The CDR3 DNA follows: TGCGCCAGCAGCTTGAACAGCCACGAGCAGTACTTC. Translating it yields CASSLNSHEQYF.

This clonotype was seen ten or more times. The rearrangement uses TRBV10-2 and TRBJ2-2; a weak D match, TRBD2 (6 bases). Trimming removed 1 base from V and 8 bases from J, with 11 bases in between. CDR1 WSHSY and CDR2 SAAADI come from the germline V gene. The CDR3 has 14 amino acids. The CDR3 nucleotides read TGCGCCAGCAGTGAGTGGAGGGGAACGGGGGAGCTGTTTTTT. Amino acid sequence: CASSEWRGTGELFF.

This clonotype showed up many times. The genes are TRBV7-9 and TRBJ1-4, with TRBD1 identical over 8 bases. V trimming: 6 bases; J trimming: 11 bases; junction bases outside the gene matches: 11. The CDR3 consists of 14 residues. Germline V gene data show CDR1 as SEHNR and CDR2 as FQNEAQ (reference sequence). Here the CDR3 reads CASRTGQADGKLFF. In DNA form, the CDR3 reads TGTGCCAGCAGAACGGGACAGGCGGACGGGAAACTGTTTTTT.

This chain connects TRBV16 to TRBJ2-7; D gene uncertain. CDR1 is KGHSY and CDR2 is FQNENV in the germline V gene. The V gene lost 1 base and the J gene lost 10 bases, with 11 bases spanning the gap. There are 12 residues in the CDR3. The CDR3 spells CASSQFDTLQYF. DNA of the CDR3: TGTGCCAGCAGCCAATTTGACACATTACAGTACTTC.

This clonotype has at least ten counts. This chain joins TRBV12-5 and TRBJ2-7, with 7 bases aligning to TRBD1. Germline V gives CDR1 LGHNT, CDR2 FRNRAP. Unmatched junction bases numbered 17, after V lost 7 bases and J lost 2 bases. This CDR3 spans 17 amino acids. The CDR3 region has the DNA TGTGCTAGTGCCAGAAGGGACAGCGAGACCCCAACCTACGAGCAGTACTTC. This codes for CASARRDSETPTYEQYF.

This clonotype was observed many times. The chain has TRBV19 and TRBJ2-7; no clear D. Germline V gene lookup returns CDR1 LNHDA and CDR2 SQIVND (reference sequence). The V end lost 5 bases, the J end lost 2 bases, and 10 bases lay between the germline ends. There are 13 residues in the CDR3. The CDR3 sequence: CASSGDVAYEQYF. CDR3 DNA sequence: TGTGCCAGTAGTGGCGACGTCGCCTACGAGCAGTACTTC.

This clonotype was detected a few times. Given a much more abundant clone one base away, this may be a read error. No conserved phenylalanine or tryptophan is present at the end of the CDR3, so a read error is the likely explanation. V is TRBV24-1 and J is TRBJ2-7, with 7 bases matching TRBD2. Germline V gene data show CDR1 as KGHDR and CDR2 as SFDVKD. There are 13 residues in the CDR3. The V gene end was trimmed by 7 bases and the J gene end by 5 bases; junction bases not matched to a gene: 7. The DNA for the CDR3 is TGTGCCACCAGCCCCGGGGGGAAGGACGAGCAGTACTTA. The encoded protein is CATSPGGKDEQYL.

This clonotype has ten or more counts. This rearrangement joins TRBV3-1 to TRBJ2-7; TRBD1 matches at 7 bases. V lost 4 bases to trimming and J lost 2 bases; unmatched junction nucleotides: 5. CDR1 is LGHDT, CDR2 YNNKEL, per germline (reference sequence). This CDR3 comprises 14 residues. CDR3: CASSRDSYPYEQYF. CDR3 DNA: TGTGCCAGCAGCCGGGACAGCTACCCCTACGAGCAGTACTTC.

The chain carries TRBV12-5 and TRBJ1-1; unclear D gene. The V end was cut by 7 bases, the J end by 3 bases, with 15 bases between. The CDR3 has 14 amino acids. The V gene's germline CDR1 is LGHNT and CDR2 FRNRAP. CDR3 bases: TGTGCTAGTGTCTCCTCCCGGAGGTACACTGAAGCTTTCTTT. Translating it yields CASVSSRRYTEAFF.

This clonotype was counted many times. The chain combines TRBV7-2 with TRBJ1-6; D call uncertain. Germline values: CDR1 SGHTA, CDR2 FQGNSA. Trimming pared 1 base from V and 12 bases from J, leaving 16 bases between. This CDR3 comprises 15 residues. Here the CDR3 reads CASSLVGPPIEPLHF. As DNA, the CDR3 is TGTGCCAGCAGCTTAGTCGGGCCGCCAATAGAACCCCTCCACTTT.

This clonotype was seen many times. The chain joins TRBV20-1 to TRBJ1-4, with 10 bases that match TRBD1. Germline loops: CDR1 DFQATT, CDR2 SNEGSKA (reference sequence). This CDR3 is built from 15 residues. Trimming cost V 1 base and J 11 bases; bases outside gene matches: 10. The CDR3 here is CSARALTGGNGKLFF. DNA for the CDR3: TGCAGTGCTAGAGCTTTGACAGGGGGCAATGGGAAACTGTTTTTT.

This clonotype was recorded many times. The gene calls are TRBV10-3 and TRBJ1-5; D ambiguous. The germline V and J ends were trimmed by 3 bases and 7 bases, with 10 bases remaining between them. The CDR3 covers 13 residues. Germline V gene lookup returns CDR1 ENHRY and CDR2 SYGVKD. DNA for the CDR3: TGTGCCATCAGTGATGGAGGGAGCCAGCCCCAGCATTTT. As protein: CAISDGGSQPQHF.

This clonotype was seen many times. CDR3 DNA: TGTGCCAGCAGCCGGGACTTCTACACAGATACGCAGTATTTT. This translates into CASSRDFYTDTQYF. V usage is TRBV7-8 and J usage is TRBJ2-3, with D possibly being TRBD2 (6 bases). Looked up from germline, CDR1 is SGHVS and CDR2 is FQNEAQ. The CDR3 is 14 amino acids. Deletions cut 5 bases from V and 2 bases from J, with 11 bases between. Filled out from reference TRBV7-8 and TRBJ2-3, the complete variable domain reads GAGVSQSPRYKVAKRGQDVALRCDPISGHVSLFWYQQALGQGPEFLTYFQNEAQLDKSGLPSDRFFAERPEGSVSTLKIQRTQQEDSAVYLCASSRDFYTDTQYFGPGTRLTVL.

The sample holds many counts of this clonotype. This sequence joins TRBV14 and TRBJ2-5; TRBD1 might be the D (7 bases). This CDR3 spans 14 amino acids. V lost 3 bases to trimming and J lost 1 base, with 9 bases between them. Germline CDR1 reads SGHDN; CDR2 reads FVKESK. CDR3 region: CASSHQGGQETQYF. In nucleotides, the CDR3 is TGTGCCAGCAGCCACCAGGGGGGCCAAGAGACCCAGTACTTC. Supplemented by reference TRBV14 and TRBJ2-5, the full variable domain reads EAGVTQFPSHSVIEKGQTVTLRCDPISGHDNLYWYRRVMGKEIKFLLHFVKESKQDESGMPNNRFLAERTGGTYSTLKVQPAELEDSGVYFCASSHQGGQETQYFGPGTRLLVL.

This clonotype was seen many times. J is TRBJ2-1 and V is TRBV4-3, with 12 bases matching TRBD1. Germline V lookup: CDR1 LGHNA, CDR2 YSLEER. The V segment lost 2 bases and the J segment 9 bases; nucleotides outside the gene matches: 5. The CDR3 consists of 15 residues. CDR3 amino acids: CASSQPGQGAFEQFF. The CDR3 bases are TGCGCCAGCAGCCAACCGGGACAGGGGGCTTTTGAGCAGTTCTTC.

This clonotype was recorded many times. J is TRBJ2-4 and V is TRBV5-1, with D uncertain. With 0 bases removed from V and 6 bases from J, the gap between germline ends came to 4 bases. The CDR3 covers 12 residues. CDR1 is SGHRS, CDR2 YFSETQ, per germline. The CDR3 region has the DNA TGCGCCAGCAGCTTGGATCGAAACATTCAGTACTTC. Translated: CASSLDRNIQYF.

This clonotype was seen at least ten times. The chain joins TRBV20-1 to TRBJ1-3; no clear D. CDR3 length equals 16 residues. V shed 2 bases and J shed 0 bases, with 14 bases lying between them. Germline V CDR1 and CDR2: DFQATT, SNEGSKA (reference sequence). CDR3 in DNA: TGCAGTGCTAGAACCGCTTCTCCTAGCTCTGGAAACACCATATATTTT. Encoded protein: CSARTASPSSGNTIYF.

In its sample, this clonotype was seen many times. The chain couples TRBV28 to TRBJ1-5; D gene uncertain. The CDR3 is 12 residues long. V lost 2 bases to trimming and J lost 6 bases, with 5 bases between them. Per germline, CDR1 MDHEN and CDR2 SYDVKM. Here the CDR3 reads CASSLRVQPQHF. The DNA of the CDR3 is TGTGCCAGCAGTTTAAGGGTTCAGCCCCAGCATTTT.

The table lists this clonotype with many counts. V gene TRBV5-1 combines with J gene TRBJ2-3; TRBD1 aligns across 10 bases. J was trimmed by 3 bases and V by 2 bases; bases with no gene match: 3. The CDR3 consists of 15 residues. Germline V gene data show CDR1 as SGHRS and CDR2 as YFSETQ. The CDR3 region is CASSFADRGTDTQYF. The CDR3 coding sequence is TGCGCCAGCAGCTTTGCGGACAGGGGGACAGATACGCAGTATTTT.

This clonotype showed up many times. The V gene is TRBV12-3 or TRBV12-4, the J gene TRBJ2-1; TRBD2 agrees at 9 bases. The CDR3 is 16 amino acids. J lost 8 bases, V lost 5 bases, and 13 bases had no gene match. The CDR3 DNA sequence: TGTGCCAGCAGTCATCCCCCAGCTAGCGGGATGGATGAGCAGTTCTTC. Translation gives CASSHPPASGMDEQFF.

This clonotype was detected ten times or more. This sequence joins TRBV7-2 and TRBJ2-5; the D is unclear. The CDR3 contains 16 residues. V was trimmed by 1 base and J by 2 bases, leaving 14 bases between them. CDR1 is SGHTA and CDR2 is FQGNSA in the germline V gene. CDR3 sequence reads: CASSLVHFSPQETQYF. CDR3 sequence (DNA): TGTGCCAGCAGCTTAGTTCACTTCAGTCCTCAAGAGACCCAGTACTTC. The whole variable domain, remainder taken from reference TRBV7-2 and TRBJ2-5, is GAGVSQSPSNKVTEKGKDVELRCDPISGHTALYWYRQSLGQGLEFLIYFQGNSAPDKSGLPSDRFSAERTGGSVSTLTIQRTQQEDSAVYLCASSLVHFSPQETQYFGPGTRLLVL.

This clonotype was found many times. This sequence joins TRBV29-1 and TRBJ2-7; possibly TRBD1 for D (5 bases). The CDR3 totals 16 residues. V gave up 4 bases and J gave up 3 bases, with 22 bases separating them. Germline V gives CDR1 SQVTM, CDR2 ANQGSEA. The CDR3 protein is CSVAIYLQDKNYEQYF. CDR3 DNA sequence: TGCAGCGTTGCAATTTATCTACAGGACAAAAACTACGAGCAGTACTTC.

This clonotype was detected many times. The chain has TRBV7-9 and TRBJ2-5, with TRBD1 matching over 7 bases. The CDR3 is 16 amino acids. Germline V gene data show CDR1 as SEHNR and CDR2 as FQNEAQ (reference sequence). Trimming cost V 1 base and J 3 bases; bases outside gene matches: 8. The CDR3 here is CASSLGAGTAKETQYF. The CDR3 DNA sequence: TGTGCCAGCAGCTTAGGGGCCGGGACAGCTAAAGAGACCCAGTACTTC.

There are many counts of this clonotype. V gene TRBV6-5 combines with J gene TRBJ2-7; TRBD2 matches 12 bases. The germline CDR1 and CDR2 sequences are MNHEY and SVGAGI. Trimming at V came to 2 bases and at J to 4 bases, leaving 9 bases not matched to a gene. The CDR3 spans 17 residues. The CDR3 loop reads CASSYARPSGGAYEQYF. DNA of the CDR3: TGTGCCAGCAGTTACGCGAGGCCTAGCGGGGGGGCTTACGAGCAGTACTTC.